This TCR beta chain appears in the sequencing data of a study of control samples from healthy donors and cancer patients. This CDR3 comprises 15 residues. The germline V gene encodes CDR1 SQVTM and CDR2 ANQGSEA. The trim removed 0 bases at V and 5 bases at J, leaving 9 bases unmatched. Method: immunoSEQ multiplex PCR; TCRdb's copy keeps in-frame clones and lacks some. The sample carries roughly 170,000 clones, approximately 94% recorded once. The receptor was derived from a woman aged 18-29 years in good health. The chain combines TRBV29-1 with TRBJ2-7, with 8 nucleotides matching TRBD1. The specimen sequenced was blood. The CDR3 coding sequence is TGCAGCGTTGAAGATGGGCAGGGGGCCCAGGACGAGCAGTACTTC. It specifies CSVEDGQGAQDEQYF.